This entry concerns a single T cell receptor beta chain. Its antigen is not known. TCR cDNA molecules each had a unique molecular identifier. TCRdb itself ran the 5' RACE reads through MiXCR, one entry per CDR3 protein. The sample carries 2,500 to 3,000 distinct CDR3 sequences, around 54% recorded once. Time point: sample taken at primary tumor resection. Samples were donated by 72 untreated early-stage non-small cell lung cancer patients. Material for sequencing was whole RNA from tumor, nontumor lung or frozen PBMC, left unsorted. These data belong to a study of spatial heterogeneity in lung cancer. The study, taken as a whole, reports: Tumoral mutation counts were tracked by counts of expanded intratumoral alpha and beta TCRs.

Trimming left V 0 bases short and J 1 base short, with 10 bases between. Germline CDR1 is MNHNS and CDR2 is SASEGT. This CDR3 contains 16 residues. This receptor was taken from a male donor with early-stage non-small cell lung cancer. V and J are TRBV6-1 and TRBJ1-5; perhaps TRBD1 as D (6 bases). The sequencing here drew on lung tumor tissue, taken at surgery. CDR3 DNA sequence: TGTGCCAGCAGTGAAGCGCCCAGGGGAAGCAATCAGCCCCAGCATTTT. It translates to CASSEAPRGSNQPQHF.